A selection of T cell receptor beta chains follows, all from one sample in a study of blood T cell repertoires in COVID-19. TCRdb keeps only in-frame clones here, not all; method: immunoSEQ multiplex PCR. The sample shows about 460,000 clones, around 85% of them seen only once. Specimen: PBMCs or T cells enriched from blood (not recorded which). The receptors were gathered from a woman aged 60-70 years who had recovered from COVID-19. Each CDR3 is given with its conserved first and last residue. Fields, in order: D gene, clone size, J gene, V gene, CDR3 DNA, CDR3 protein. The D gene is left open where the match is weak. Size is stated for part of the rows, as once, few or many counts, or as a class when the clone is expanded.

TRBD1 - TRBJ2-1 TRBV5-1 TGCGCCAGCAGCCCGGACAGGGTTAAGTTCTTC CASSPDRVKFF
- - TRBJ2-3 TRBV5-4 TGTGCCAGCAGCTTGTTCGGGACAGATACGCAGTATTTT CASSLFGTDTQYF
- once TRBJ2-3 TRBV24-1 TGTGCCACCAGTGACCCACGGCACGAAGAGCGGGCTAGCACAGATACGCAGTATTTT CATSDPRHEERASTDTQYF
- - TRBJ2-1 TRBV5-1 TGCGCCAGCAGCTTGGGGTCTGGGGGGTACAATGAGCAGTTCTTC CASSLGSGGYNEQFF
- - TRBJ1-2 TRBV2 TGTGCCAGCAGTGAAAGTGGTCAACAGCCCTGGGGCTACACCTTC CASSESGQQPWGYTF
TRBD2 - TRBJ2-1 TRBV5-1 TGCGCCAGCAGCCCCCCGACTAGCGGGGGAAACAATGAGCAGTTCTTC CASSPPTSGGNNEQFF
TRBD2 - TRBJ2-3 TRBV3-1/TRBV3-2 TGTGCCAGCAGACAAACGATGAACCGGGACTACCCCCGCGCAGATACGCAGTATTTT CASRQTMNRDYPRADTQYF
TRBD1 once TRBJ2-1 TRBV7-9 TGTGCCAGCAGCTTGACCGCCGGACAGGGGGCCGATGAGCAGTTCTTC CASSLTAGQGADEQFF
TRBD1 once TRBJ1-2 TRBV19 TGTGCCACTGGGGACAGGGGGCGCGTGGGCCCTGGCTACACCTTC CATGDRGRVGPGYTF
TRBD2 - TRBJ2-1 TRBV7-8 TGTGCCAGCAGCTTTAGGACTAGCGGGGGTGTCGGTGAGCAGTTCTTC CASSFRTSGGVGEQFF
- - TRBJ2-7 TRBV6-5 TGTGCCAGCAGTTACTCGGGGACTTCCGAGCAGTACTTC CASSYSGTSEQYF
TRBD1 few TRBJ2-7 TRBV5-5 TGTGCCAGCAGCTGGGGACAGGGGTTGACCTACGAGCAGTACTTC CASSWGQGLTYEQYF
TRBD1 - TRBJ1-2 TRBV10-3 TGTGCCATCAGGACGGACTCGGGACAGGGGGACTATGGCTACACCTTC CAIRTDSGQGDYGYTF
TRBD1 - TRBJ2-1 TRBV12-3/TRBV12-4 TGTGCCACCAAGGGGGCAGGGGAGCAGTTCTTC CATKGAGEQFF
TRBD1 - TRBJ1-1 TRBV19 TGTGCCAGTAGTATCCTCCAGGGACAGGCTTTCTTT CASSILQGQAFF
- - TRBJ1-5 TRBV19 TGTGCCAGTAGTTTCTTCAATCAGCCCCAGCATTTT CASSFFNQPQHF
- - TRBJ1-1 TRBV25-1 TGTGCCAGCAGTGAGGCGGGGGTCACTGAAGCTTTCTTT CASSEAGVTEAFF
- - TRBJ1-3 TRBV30 TGTGCCTGGGACAGAGGCTCTGGAAACACCATATATTTT CAWDRGSGNTIYF
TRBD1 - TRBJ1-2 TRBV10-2 TGCGCCAGCAGTTTGACAGGGGGGAGTTATAGTAACTATGGCTACACCTTC CASSLTGGSYSNYGYTF
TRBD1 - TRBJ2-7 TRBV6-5 TGTGCCAGCAGAGTAGGGGGCCACCAATCCTACGAGCAGTACTTC CASRVGGHQSYEQYF
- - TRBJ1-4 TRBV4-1 TGCGCCAGCAGCCAACAACCCCAGGAGGTGAGGGAAAAACTGTTTTTT CASSQQPQEVREKLFF
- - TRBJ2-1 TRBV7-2 TGTGCCAGCAGCTCCCAACAGGGTTCCTACAATGAGCAGTTCTTC CASSSQQGSYNEQFF
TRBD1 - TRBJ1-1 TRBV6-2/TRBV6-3 TGTGCCAGCAACCCATGGGACAGGGGAGATACTGAAGCTTTCTTT CASNPWDRGDTEAFF
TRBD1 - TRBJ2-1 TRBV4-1 TGCGCCAGCAGCGTCCGGGACAGGGGGATCGATGAGCAGTTCTTC CASSVRDRGIDEQFF
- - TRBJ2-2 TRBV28 TGTGCCAGCAACCATCAGGGAAACACCGGGGAGCTGTTTTTT CASNHQGNTGELFF
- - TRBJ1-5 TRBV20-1 TGCAGTGCTAGTCTCCCCCCGTATAGCAATCAGCCCCAGCATTTT CSASLPPYSNQPQHF
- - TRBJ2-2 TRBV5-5 TGTGCCAGCAGTTACCATGGATCGGGACAGTGGAGGGGCTACACCGGGGAGCTGTTTTTT CASSYHGSGQWRGYTGELFF
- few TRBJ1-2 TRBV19 TGTGCCAGTATCCGGACTGGGATGGGCTATGGCTACACCTTC CASIRTGMGYGYTF
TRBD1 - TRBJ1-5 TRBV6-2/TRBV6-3 TGTGCCAGCAGTACGCTGGACAGGGGAAATCAGCCCCAGCATTTT CASSTLDRGNQPQHF
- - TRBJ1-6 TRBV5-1 TGCGCCAGCAGCTTGGCCGGGGGTGGTAATTCACCCCTCCACTTT CASSLAGGGNSPLHF
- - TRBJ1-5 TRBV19 TGTGCCAGTAGTATAGCAGCGGGGTTCAATCAGCCCCAGCATTTT CASSIAAGFNQPQHF
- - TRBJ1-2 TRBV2 TGTGCCAGCACGCCTTCTAAAGCCAGGGTGGACTATGGCTACACCTTC CASTPSKARVDYGYTF
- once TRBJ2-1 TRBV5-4 TGTGCCAGCAGCTTGACCCCTCGGTCTCACAATGAGCAGTTCTTC CASSLTPRSHNEQFF
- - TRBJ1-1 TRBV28 TGTGCCAGCAATTCCCCCAGCGCAGGGCAGGCCCTTCGGGCTTTCTTT CASNSPSAGQALRAFF
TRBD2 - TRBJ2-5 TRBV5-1 TGCGCCAGCAGCCTCGTCCGGGGGGAAGAGACCCAGTACTTC CASSLVRGEETQYF
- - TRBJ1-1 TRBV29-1 TGCAGCGTTGAAGACGGGAGTCCTCCTGAAGCTTTCTTT CSVEDGSPPEAFF
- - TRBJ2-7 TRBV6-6 TGTGCCAGCAGGGAGGGAGTCTACGAGCAGTACTTC CASREGVYEQYF
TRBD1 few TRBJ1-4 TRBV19 TGTGCCAGTAGTCCAGGACAGGGGAGGCCTAATGAAAAACTGTTTTTT CASSPGQGRPNEKLFF
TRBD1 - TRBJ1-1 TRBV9 TGTGCCAGCAGCGCGGAGCCGGGACAGGGAATCACTGAAGCTTTCTTT CASSAEPGQGITEAFF
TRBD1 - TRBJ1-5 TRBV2 TGTGCCAGCAGCCCGGGACAGGGATTCAATCAGCCCCAGCATTTT CASSPGQGFNQPQHF
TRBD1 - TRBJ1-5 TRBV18 TGTGCCAGCTCACCCACGGGACAGGGTGATCAGCCCCAGCATTTT CASSPTGQGDQPQHF
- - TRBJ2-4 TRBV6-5 TGTGCCAGCAAACAGGGTAACATTCAGTACTTC CASKQGNIQYF